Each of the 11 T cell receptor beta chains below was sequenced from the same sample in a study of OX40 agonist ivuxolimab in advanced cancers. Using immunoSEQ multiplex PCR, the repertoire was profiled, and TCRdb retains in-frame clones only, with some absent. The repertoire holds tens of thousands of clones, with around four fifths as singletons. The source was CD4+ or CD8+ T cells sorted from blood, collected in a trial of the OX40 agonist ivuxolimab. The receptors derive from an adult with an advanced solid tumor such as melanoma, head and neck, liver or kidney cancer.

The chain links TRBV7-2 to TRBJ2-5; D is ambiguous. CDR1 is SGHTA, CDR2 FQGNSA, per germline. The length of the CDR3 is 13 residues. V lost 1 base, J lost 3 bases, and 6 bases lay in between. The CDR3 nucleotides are TGTGCCAGCAGCTTAGGAATCGAAGAGACCCAGTACTTC. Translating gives CASSLGIEETQYF.

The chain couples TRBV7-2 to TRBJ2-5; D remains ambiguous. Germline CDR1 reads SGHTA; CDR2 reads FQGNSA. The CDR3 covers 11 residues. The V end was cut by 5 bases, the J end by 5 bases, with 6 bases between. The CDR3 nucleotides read TGTGCCAGCAGCACCTTTGAGACCCAGTACTTC. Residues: CASSTFETQYF.

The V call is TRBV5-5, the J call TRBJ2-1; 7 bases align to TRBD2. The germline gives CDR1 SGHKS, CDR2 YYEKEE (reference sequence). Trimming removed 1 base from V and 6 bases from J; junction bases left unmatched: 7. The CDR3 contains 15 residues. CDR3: CASSLSGLDINEQFF. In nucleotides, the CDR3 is TGTGCCAGCAGCTTGTCCGGACTAGACATCAATGAGCAGTTCTTC.

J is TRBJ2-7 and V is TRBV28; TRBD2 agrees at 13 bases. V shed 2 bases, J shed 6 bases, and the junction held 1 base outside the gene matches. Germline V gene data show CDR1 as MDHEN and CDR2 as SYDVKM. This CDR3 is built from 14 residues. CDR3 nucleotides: TGTGCCAGCAGTTTAACTAGCGGGAGGGGCGAGCAGTACTTC. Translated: CASSLTSGRGEQYF.

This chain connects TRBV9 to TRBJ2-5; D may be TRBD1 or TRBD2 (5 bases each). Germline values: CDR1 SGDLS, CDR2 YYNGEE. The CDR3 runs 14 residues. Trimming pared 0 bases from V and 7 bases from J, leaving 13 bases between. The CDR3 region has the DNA TGTGCCAGCAGCGTAGTCAGGGAACGGGGGACCCAGTACTTC. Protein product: CASSVVRERGTQYF.

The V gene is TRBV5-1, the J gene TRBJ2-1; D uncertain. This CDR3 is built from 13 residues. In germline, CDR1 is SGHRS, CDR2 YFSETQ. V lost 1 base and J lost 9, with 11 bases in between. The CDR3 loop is CASSLLGVGEQFF. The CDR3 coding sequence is TGCGCCAGCAGCTTGCTTGGGGTTGGTGAGCAGTTCTTC.

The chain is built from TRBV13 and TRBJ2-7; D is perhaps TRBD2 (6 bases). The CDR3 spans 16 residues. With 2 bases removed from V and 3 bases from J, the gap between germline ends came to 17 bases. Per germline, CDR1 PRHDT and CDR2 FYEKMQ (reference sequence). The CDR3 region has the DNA TGTGCCAGCAGCTTACGACCGGGAGAAGGGTACTACGAGCAGTACTTC. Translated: CASSLRPGEGYYEQYF.

The CDR3 protein is CASSPLGRNQPQHF. The CDR3 nucleotides are TGTGCCAGCAGTCCCCTTGGTCGAAATCAGCCCCAGCATTTT. V and J are TRBV28 and TRBJ1-5; D call uncertain. Trimming left V 5 bases short and J 4 bases short, with 12 bases between. CDR1 and CDR2 (germline): MDHEN, SYDVKM. The CDR3 totals 14 residues.

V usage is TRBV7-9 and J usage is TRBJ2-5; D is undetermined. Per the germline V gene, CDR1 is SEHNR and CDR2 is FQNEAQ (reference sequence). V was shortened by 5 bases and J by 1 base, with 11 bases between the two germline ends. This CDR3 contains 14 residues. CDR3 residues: CASSPPPGQETQYF. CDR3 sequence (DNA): TGTGCCAGCAGCCCCCCCCCTGGCCAAGAGACCCAGTACTTC.

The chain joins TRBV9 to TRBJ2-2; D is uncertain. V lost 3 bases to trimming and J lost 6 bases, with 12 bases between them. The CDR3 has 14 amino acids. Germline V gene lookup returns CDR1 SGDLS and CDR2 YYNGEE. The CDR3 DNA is TGTGCCAGCAGCGCCTACAACGGGCCCGGGGAGCTGTTTTTT. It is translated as CASSAYNGPGELFF.

CDR3 sequence (DNA): TGTGCCAGCAGTTCGGCGGGGAACCTGAACACTGAAGCTTTCTTT. Its translation: CASSSAGNLNTEAFF. The V call is TRBV6-5, the J call TRBJ1-1; D not certain. CDR1 is MNHEY, CDR2 SVGAGI, per germline. The CDR3 consists of 15 residues. The germline V and J ends were trimmed by 4 bases and 0 bases, with 12 bases remaining between them.